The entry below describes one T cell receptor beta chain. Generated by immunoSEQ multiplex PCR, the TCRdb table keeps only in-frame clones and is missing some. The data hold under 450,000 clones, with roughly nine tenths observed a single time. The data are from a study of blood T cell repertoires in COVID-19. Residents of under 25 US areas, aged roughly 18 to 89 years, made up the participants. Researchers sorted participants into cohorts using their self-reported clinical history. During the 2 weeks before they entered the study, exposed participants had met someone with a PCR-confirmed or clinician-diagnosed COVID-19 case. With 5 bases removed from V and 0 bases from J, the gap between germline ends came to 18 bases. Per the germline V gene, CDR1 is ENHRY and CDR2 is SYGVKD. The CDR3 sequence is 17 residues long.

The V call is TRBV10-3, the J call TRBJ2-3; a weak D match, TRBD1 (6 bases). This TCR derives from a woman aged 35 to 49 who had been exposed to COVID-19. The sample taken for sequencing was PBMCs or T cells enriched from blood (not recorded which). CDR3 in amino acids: CAISKRGTTASTDTQYF. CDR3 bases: TGTGCCATCAGTAAAAGGGGGACGACTGCTAGCACAGATACGCAGTATTTT.